These T cell receptor beta chains were read from a single sample in a study of T cells in Graves' hyperthyroidism and ophthalmopathy. TCRdb independently ran MiXCR on the multiplex PCR reads; one entry per CDR3 protein. The table has over 300,000 distinct CDR3 sequences, around 15% seen once; the top ten hold roughly 35%. The specimen sequenced was blood. All receptors come from a middle-aged woman with Graves' ophthalmopathy. The CDR3 runs from the conserved cysteine through the conserved F or W. The D gene is left open where the match is weak. For some rows the clone size is stated as once, few or many, or as a class when expanded; others skip it.

clone_size,cdr3_length,d_call,j_call,v_call,cdr3_aa,cdr3_nt
-,16,TRBD2,TRBJ2-2,TRBV3-1,CASSPGTSGRFGELFF,TGTGCCAGCAGCCCCGGGACTAGCGGGAGATTCGGGGAGCTGTTTTTT
-,16,-,TRBJ1-2,TRBV6-1,CASSPTNLAQRNGYTF,TGTGCCAGCAGTCCAACCAACCTCGCCCAAAGGAATGGCTACACCTTC
few,15,-,TRBJ2-5,TRBV6-6,CASSYLTGRGETQYF,TGTGCCAGCAGTTACCTCACAGGGAGAGGAGAGACCCAGTACTTC
many,14,TRBD2,TRBJ2-5,TRBV20-1,CSATTGTRQETQYF,TGCAGTGCTACTACCGGGACTAGGCAAGAGACCCAGTACTTC
few,14,TRBD1,TRBJ2-1,TRBV10-1,CATSHRGPYNEQFF,TGCGCCACGTCTCACAGGGGACCCTACAATGAGCAGTTCTTC
few,18,TRBD2,TRBJ2-1,TRBV6-1,CASSRWTSGGSSYNEQFF,TGTGCCAGCAGTAGGTGGACTAGCGGGGGGAGCTCCTACAATGAGCAGTTCTTC
many,19,TRBD1,TRBJ1-5,TRBV7-9,CASSFSPGTGANSNQPQHF,TGTGCCAGCAGCTTCTCCCCCGGGACAGGGGCAAATAGCAATCAGCCCCAGCATTTT
few,13,TRBD2,TRBJ2-7,TRBV10-3,CAITPRGEDEQYF,TGTGCCATCACCCCCCGGGGGGAGGACGAGCAGTACTTC
many,15,-,TRBJ2-1,TRBV7-9,CASSLSQGTYNEQFF,TGTGCCAGCAGCTTATCACAGGGAACATACAATGAGCAGTTCTTC
-,16,-,TRBJ1-2,TRBV18,CASSATRDNQGAGHTF,TGTGCCAGCTCAGCGACGCGGGACAACCAAGGGGCCGGCCACACCTTC
few,16,-,TRBJ2-5,TRBV29-1,CSVDGHSRGARETQYF,TGCAGCGTTGATGGGCACAGTAGAGGGGCGAGGGAGACCCAGTACTTC
-,15,-,TRBJ1-2,TRBV19,CASSPKLGSHYGYTF,TGTGCCAGTAGTCCGAAGCTGGGCAGCCACTATGGCTACACCTTC
-,20,TRBD2,TRBJ2-5,TRBV4-1,CASSQKGPFGTSAYQETQYF,TGCGCCAGCAGCCAAAAGGGACCTTTTGGGACTAGCGCTTACCAAGAGACCCAGTACTTC
many,15,-,TRBJ2-2,TRBV2,CASSEAPGAAGELFF,TGTGCCAGCAGTGAAGCGCCGGGGGCAGCCGGGGAGCTGTTTTTT
few,14,-,TRBJ2-3,TRBV7-9,CASSLLGYTDTQYF,TGTGCCAGCAGCTTATTGGGATACACAGATACGCAGTATTTT
many,11,-,TRBJ2-7,TRBV7-9,CASSFGTEQYF,TGTGCCAGCAGCTTTGGGACCGAGCAGTACTTC
many,13,-,TRBJ1-2,TRBV5-1,CASSLNPNYGYTF,TGCGCCAGCAGCTTGAACCCTAACTATGGCTACACCTTC
-,14,-,TRBJ2-7,TRBV12-3/TRBV12-4,CASSLRGGPYEQYF,TGTGCCAGCAGTTTACGCGGCGGTCCCTACGAGCAGTACTTC
many,16,TRBD1,TRBJ2-1,TRBV15,CATRETGLSSYNEQFF,TGTGCCACCAGAGAGACAGGGCTAAGCTCCTACAATGAGCAGTTCTTC
-,16,-,TRBJ2-3,TRBV2,CASSERVVPSTDTQYF,TGTGCCAGCAGTGAAAGGGTGGTTCCTTCAACAGATACGCAGTATTTT
-,15,TRBD2,TRBJ2-3,TRBV7-2,CASSLGGRRADTQYF,TGTGCCAGCAGCTTAGGCGGGAGACGGGCAGATACGCAGTATTTT
many,15,-,TRBJ2-2,TRBV2,CASRSGGDISGELFF,TGTGCCAGCAGATCGGGGGGCGATATCTCCGGGGAGCTGTTTTTT
few,16,TRBD1,TRBJ1-6,TRBV9,CASSAAGTAYNSPLHF,TGTGCCAGCAGCGCGGCTGGGACAGCCTATAATTCACCCCTCCACTTT
many,13,TRBD1,TRBJ1-5,TRBV28,CASDRAPNQPQHF,TGTGCCAGCGACAGGGCACCGAATCAGCCCCAGCATTTT
-,14,TRBD2,TRBJ2-1,TRBV4-1,CASSQDWGGNEQFF,TGCGCCAGCAGCCAAGATTGGGGGGGGAATGAGCAGTTCTTC
many,13,-,TRBJ1-1,TRBV19,CASSNRADTEAFF,TGTGCCAGTAGCAATAGGGCGGACACTGAAGCTTTCTTT
-,15,TRBD1,TRBJ1-2,TRBV6-2/TRBV6-3,CASSYLPDRVGGYTF,TGTGCCAGCAGCTACCTCCCGGACAGGGTTGGCGGCTACACCTTC
few,15,-,TRBJ2-7,TRBV6-2/TRBV6-3,CASSYSKVSSYEQYF,TGTGCCAGCAGTTACTCGAAAGTCAGCTCCTACGAGCAGTACTTC
few,16,-,TRBJ1-5,TRBV4-2,CASSQGPSGRNQPQHF,TGTGCCAGCAGCCAAGGGCCTTCGGGGCGCAATCAGCCCCAGCATTTT
-,14,TRBD2,TRBJ2-3,TRBV12-3/TRBV12-4,CASSLEAGGVAQYF,TGTGCCAGCAGTTTAGAAGCGGGAGGAGTCGCGCAGTATTTT
many,16,TRBD2,TRBJ2-3,TRBV28,CASSFPSGGRTDTQYF,TGTGCCAGCAGTTTCCCTAGCGGGGGGCGCACAGATACGCAGTATTTT
many,13,TRBD1,TRBJ2-3,TRBV27,CASSLFRGDTQYF,TGTGCCAGCAGTTTGTTCAGGGGGGATACGCAGTATTTT
-,15,TRBD1,TRBJ1-4,TRBV6-5,CASSYSRGQNEKLFF,TGTGCCAGCAGTTACTCAAGGGGACAGAATGAAAAACTGTTTTTT
many,17,TRBD2,TRBJ2-1,TRBV7-8,CASSQTRTSGLHNEQFF,TGTGCCAGCAGCCAGACTCGGACTAGCGGACTTCACAATGAGCAGTTCTTC
-,14,TRBD2,TRBJ2-2,TRBV15,CATSGTIAGGELFF,TGTGCCACCAGCGGAACTATAGCGGGGGGGGAGCTGTTTTTT
few,15,-,TRBJ1-1,TRBV10-3,CAISESGHKNTEAFF,TGTGCCATCAGTGAGTCAGGACACAAGAACACTGAAGCTTTCTTT
many,14,-,TRBJ2-1,TRBV9,CASSGAGWANEQFF,TGTGCCAGCAGCGGGGCGGGCTGGGCGAATGAGCAGTTCTTC